This TCR beta chain emerged from a study of cytomegalovirus exposure and HLA in healthy donors. The germline CDR1 and CDR2 sequences are ENHRY and SYGVKD. CDR3 size: 16 residues. The V and J ends lost 9 bases and 9 bases, in that order; junction bases with no gene match: 18. This clone occurred a few times. Its antigen is not known. This specimen includes other DNA sequences encoding the same CDR3. Study-wide points: In a later analysis, TCR association rates varied by HLA locus: DRB1 most, HLA-C fewest. The authors assumed roughly uniform sequencing depth across donors for presence/absence analyses. Relative to the roughly 690-donor mean, N-insertions were reportedly fewer in an Asian-associated ancestry cluster in a later analysis.

Use of 60 Vbeta and 13 Jbeta primers characterized the PCR. Profiled with immunoSEQ multiplex PCR; TCRdb holds only in-frame clones, not every one. Of under 150,000 clones in the sample, around 78% were seen once. This clonotype originated in a middle-aged woman in good health and CMV-seropositive. Source material: PBMCs. This sequence joins TRBV10-3 and TRBJ2-3, with 10 bases lining up with TRBD2. CDR3 amino acids: CAIRDEREGPVETQYF. CDR3 coding DNA: TGTGCCATACGCGATGAGCGGGAGGGCCCGGTCGAAACGCAGTATTTT.